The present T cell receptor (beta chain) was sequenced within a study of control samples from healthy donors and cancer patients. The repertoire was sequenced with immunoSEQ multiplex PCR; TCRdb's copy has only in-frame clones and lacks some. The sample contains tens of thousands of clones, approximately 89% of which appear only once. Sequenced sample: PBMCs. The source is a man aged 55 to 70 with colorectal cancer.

CDR3 coding DNA: TGCGCCAGCAGCCAAGACAGGGGGAGATCTGGGGCCAACGTCCTGACTTTC. It specifies CASSQDRGRSGANVLTF. The chain couples TRBV4-1 to TRBJ2-6; 7 bases agree with TRBD1. Looked up from germline, CDR1 is MGHRA and CDR2 is YSYEKL. The ends lost 0 bases at V and 1 base at J; junction bases unmatched: 3. The CDR3 is 17 amino acids.